The clone carrying this T cell receptor beta chain has a handful of counts. Here immunoSEQ multiplex PCR was the method, and the copy in TCRdb shows in-frame clones only, minus some. Of some 270,000 clones in the sample, roughly nine tenths were seen once. The data were taken from a study of blood T cell repertoires in COVID-19. The sequence was obtained from a man aged 45-60 years with acute or convalescent COVID-19. Sequencing was carried out using peripheral blood.

The CDR3 DNA follows: TGCGCCAGCAGCCAAGACCGGCAACGACCGGGAAGAGGTGAGCAGTTCTTC. Amino acids: CASSQDRQRPGRGEQFF. The chain recombines TRBV4-1 with TRBJ2-1; a possible D gene is TRBD2 (5 bases). Germline CDR1 MGHRA, CDR2 YSYEKL. Trimming removed 0 bases from V and 9 bases from J, with 21 bases in between. The CDR3 is made up of 17 amino acids.